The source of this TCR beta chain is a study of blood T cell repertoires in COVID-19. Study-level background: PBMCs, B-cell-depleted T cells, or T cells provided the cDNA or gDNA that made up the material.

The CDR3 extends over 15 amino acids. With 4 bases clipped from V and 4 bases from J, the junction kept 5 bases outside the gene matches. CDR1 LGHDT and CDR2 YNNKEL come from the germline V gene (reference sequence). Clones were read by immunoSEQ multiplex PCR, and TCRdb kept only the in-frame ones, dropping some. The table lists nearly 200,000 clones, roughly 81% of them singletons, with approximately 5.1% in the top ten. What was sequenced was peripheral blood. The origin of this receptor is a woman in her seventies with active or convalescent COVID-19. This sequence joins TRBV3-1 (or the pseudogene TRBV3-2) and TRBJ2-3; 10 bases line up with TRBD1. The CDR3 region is CASSPTGGGADTQYF. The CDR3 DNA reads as TGTGCCAGCAGCCCGACAGGGGGCGGTGCAGATACGCAGTATTTT.